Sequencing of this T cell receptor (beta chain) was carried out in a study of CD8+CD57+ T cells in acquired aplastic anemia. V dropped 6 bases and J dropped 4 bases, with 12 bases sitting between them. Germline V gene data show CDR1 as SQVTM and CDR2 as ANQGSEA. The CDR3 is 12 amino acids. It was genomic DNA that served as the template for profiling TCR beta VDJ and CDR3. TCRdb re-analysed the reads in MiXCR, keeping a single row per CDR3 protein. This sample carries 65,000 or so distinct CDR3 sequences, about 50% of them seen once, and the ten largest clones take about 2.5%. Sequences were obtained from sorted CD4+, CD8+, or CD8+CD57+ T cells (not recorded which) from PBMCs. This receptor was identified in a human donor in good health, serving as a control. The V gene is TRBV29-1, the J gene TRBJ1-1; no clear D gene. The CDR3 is CSVGDGSTEAFF. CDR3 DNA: TGCAGCGTCGGCGACGGGAGCACTGAAGCTTTCTTT.